Listed below are T cell receptor beta chains from one sample, sequenced in a study of cytomegalovirus exposure and HLA in healthy donors. Clones were read by immunoSEQ multiplex PCR, and TCRdb kept only the in-frame ones, dropping some. The table lists 150,000 to 200,000 clones, roughly 13% of them singletons, with under 10% in the top ten. Source material: PBMCs. The receptors were gathered from a man between 45 and 60 years old in good health and CMV-seropositive. The CDR3 runs from the conserved cysteine through the conserved F or W. A D gene is named only where the DNA matches it firmly. Only some rows state a clone size, as once, few, many or a class for expanded clones.

CDR3nt: TGCGCCAGCAGCCAAGCAACATTGAATTCACCCCTCCACTTT
CDR3aa: CASSQATLNSPLHF
j_gene: TRBJ1-6
abundance: few
d_gene: -
v_gene: TRBV4-3

CDR3nt: TGTGCCAGCAGGACGACAGGGGTCCGCACAGATACGCAGTATTTT
CDR3aa: CASRTTGVRTDTQYF
j_gene: TRBJ2-3
abundance: -
d_gene: TRBD1
v_gene: TRBV6-5

CDR3nt: TGTGCCAGCAGCTCTCGAGGGAATGAGCAGTTCTTC
CDR3aa: CASSSRGNEQFF
j_gene: TRBJ2-1
abundance: few
d_gene: -
v_gene: TRBV7-2

CDR3nt: TGTGCCAGCGTACAGGGGGCGGGCAACTATGGCTACACCTTC
CDR3aa: CASVQGAGNYGYTF
j_gene: TRBJ1-2
abundance: -
d_gene: TRBD1
v_gene: TRBV5-6

CDR3nt: TGCGCCAGCAGCTCTACAGGGTGGGATAATGAAAAACTGTTTTTT
CDR3aa: CASSSTGWDNEKLFF
j_gene: TRBJ1-4
abundance: few
d_gene: -
v_gene: TRBV5-1

CDR3nt: TGCGCCAGCAGCTTGGCGGGGCAGGGGGCGGAAAAACTGTTTTTT
CDR3aa: CASSLAGQGAEKLFF
j_gene: TRBJ1-4
abundance: -
d_gene: TRBD1
v_gene: TRBV5-1

CDR3nt: TGCGCCAGCAGCTCAGATGGGTGGGGGGATTCACCCCTCCACTTT
CDR3aa: CASSSDGWGDSPLHF
j_gene: TRBJ1-6
abundance: -
d_gene: -
v_gene: TRBV5-1

CDR3nt: TGCGCCAGCAGGAAGGGGTTCAGGGAAAAACTGTTTTTT
CDR3aa: CASRKGFREKLFF
j_gene: TRBJ1-4
abundance: -
d_gene: -
v_gene: TRBV10-2

CDR3nt: TGTGCCAGCAGTTCCGGGGGGGCGGGGGTCGGGGAGCTGTTTTTT
CDR3aa: CASSSGGAGVGELFF
j_gene: TRBJ2-2
abundance: few
d_gene: TRBD2
v_gene: TRBV5-4

CDR3nt: TGTGCCAGCAGCTTAGGGGCCGGGGGGGAGGTCACAGATACGCAGTATTTT
CDR3aa: CASSLGAGGEVTDTQYF
j_gene: TRBJ2-3
abundance: few
d_gene: TRBD2
v_gene: TRBV11-2

CDR3nt: TGTGCCTGCGGACAGTTGAACACTGAAGCTTTCTTT
CDR3aa: CACGQLNTEAFF
j_gene: TRBJ1-1
abundance: -
d_gene: -
v_gene: TRBV30

CDR3nt: TGTGCCAGCAGCCCGACTACTCCGACGGTGACTGGAAACACCATATATTTT
CDR3aa: CASSPTTPTVTGNTIYF
j_gene: TRBJ1-3
abundance: few
d_gene: -
v_gene: TRBV11-3

CDR3nt: TGTGCCAGCAGCTTAGTACGACAGGGATATTGGGGGGACACTGAAGCTTTCTTT
CDR3aa: CASSLVRQGYWGDTEAFF
j_gene: TRBJ1-1
abundance: -
d_gene: TRBD1
v_gene: TRBV11-2

CDR3nt: TGTGCCAGCAGTTTACCAGGGGCTGGTGGCTACACCTTC
CDR3aa: CASSLPGAGGYTF
j_gene: TRBJ1-2
abundance: -
d_gene: -
v_gene: TRBV28

CDR3nt: TGTGCCATCAGTGAGCGGAGGGGGCCGCAAGAGACCCAGTACTTC
CDR3aa: CAISERRGPQETQYF
j_gene: TRBJ2-5
abundance: -
d_gene: -
v_gene: TRBV10-3

CDR3nt: TGTGCCAGCAGCCCATCCGGGACACACCAAGAGACCCAGTACTTC
CDR3aa: CASSPSGTHQETQYF
j_gene: TRBJ2-5
abundance: -
d_gene: -
v_gene: TRBV7-6

CDR3nt: TGCGCCAGCAGTGAGCTGGACAGGGGTGGCGGGGAGCTGTTTTTT
CDR3aa: CASSELDRGGGELFF
j_gene: TRBJ2-2
abundance: -
d_gene: TRBD1
v_gene: TRBV10-2

CDR3nt: TGTGCCAGCAGCTTAACGGGGGGGGACGGATACGAGCAGTACTTC
CDR3aa: CASSLTGGDGYEQYF
j_gene: TRBJ2-7
abundance: few
d_gene: TRBD2
v_gene: TRBV7-3

CDR3nt: TGTGCCAGCAGCGCCGGACAGCCTAACTATGGCTACACCTTC
CDR3aa: CASSAGQPNYGYTF
j_gene: TRBJ1-2
abundance: -
d_gene: -
v_gene: TRBV9

CDR3nt: TGTGCCAGCAGCATACTAGCGGGGGGTATGGAGACCCAGTACTTC
CDR3aa: CASSILAGGMETQYF
j_gene: TRBJ2-5
abundance: -
d_gene: TRBD2
v_gene: TRBV5-4

CDR3nt: TGTGCCAGCAGTCCGCTGGACAGGGGCTCTGGGGCCAACGTCCTGACTTTC
CDR3aa: CASSPLDRGSGANVLTF
j_gene: TRBJ2-6
abundance: -
d_gene: TRBD1
v_gene: TRBV2

CDR3nt: TGCGCCAGCAGCCAAGATACAGGCCGGGAGACGCAGTATTTT
CDR3aa: CASSQDTGRETQYF
j_gene: TRBJ2-3
abundance: -
d_gene: -
v_gene: TRBV4-1

CDR3nt: TGTGCCAGCAGAAGAGAGGGAGGAGAGACCCAGTACTTC
CDR3aa: CASRREGGETQYF
j_gene: TRBJ2-5
abundance: few
d_gene: -
v_gene: TRBV6-1

CDR3nt: TGTGCCAGCAGTGAAGAGGGACTACAACCGAATGAGCAGTTCTTC
CDR3aa: CASSEEGLQPNEQFF
j_gene: TRBJ2-1
abundance: -
d_gene: TRBD2
v_gene: TRBV6-1

CDR3nt: TGTGCCACCAGCAGAGGGTGGGGACTAGCGGGGTTAGAGACCCAGTACTTC
CDR3aa: CATSRGWGLAGLETQYF
j_gene: TRBJ2-5
abundance: -
d_gene: TRBD2
v_gene: TRBV15

CDR3nt: TGTGCCAGCAGAGCAACACAGGGGAATTGGGAGACCCAGTACTTC
CDR3aa: CASRATQGNWETQYF
j_gene: TRBJ2-5
abundance: -
d_gene: TRBD1
v_gene: TRBV6-1

CDR3nt: TGCGCCAGCAGCAGGGGGGGACAAAGAGGAGAGACCCAGTACTTC
CDR3aa: CASSRGGQRGETQYF
j_gene: TRBJ2-5
abundance: -
d_gene: -
v_gene: TRBV5-1

CDR3nt: TGCGCCAGCAGCCAAAACCGGAATTCACCCCTCCACTTT
CDR3aa: CASSQNRNSPLHF
j_gene: TRBJ1-6
abundance: -
d_gene: -
v_gene: TRBV4-3

CDR3nt: TGCGCCAGCAGCTTGGCCACAGGGCGACACTCTGGAAACACCATATATTTT
CDR3aa: CASSLATGRHSGNTIYF
j_gene: TRBJ1-3
abundance: few
d_gene: -
v_gene: TRBV5-1

CDR3nt: TGTGCCAGCAGCCAAGAAGGGGGGACAGGGTACATGAACACTGAAGCTTTCTTT
CDR3aa: CASSQEGGTGYMNTEAFF
j_gene: TRBJ1-1
abundance: -
d_gene: TRBD1
v_gene: TRBV4-2

CDR3nt: TGTGCCAGCTCCTATGGCGGGGGTCTCCAAGAGACCCAGTACTTC
CDR3aa: CASSYGGGLQETQYF
j_gene: TRBJ2-5
abundance: -
d_gene: TRBD2
v_gene: TRBV18

CDR3nt: TGTGCCAGTAGTGGCAGGAACAGAAATTCCTATGGCTACACCTTC
CDR3aa: CASSGRNRNSYGYTF
j_gene: TRBJ1-2
abundance: -
d_gene: -
v_gene: TRBV19

CDR3nt: TGTGCCAGCAGTTTAGACTACGGGGACACTGAAGCTTTCTTT
CDR3aa: CASSLDYGDTEAFF
j_gene: TRBJ1-1
abundance: -
d_gene: -
v_gene: TRBV27

CDR3nt: TGTGCCAGCAGTGAAGGGAGACTCACTAGCACAGATACGCAGTATTTT
CDR3aa: CASSEGRLTSTDTQYF
j_gene: TRBJ2-3
abundance: -
d_gene: -
v_gene: TRBV6-1

CDR3nt: TGTGCCAGCAGCTTAAACGGGGGGGCAATCGGGGAGCTGTTTTTT
CDR3aa: CASSLNGGAIGELFF
j_gene: TRBJ2-2
abundance: -
d_gene: TRBD2
v_gene: TRBV7-3

CDR3nt: TGCGCCAGCAGCTTGGCAGGGAACTATGGCTACACCTTC
CDR3aa: CASSLAGNYGYTF
j_gene: TRBJ1-2
abundance: few
d_gene: -
v_gene: TRBV5-4

CDR3nt: TGTGCCAGCAGCAATGGCTGGGAGAGCACAGATACGCAGTATTTT
CDR3aa: CASSNGWESTDTQYF
j_gene: TRBJ2-3
abundance: -
d_gene: -
v_gene: TRBV5-4

CDR3nt: TGTGCCAGCTCACCAAGGTTGGCACAGATTAACACTGAAGCTTTCTTT
CDR3aa: CASSPRLAQINTEAFF
j_gene: TRBJ1-1
abundance: -
d_gene: -
v_gene: TRBV18

CDR3nt: TGTGCCAGCGTGACGACGGACAGGGTAGGGGATGGCTACACCTTC
CDR3aa: CASVTTDRVGDGYTF
j_gene: TRBJ1-2
abundance: -
d_gene: TRBD1
v_gene: TRBV7-9

CDR3nt: TGCGCCAGCAGCCAAGTCGGTGTATATCCCTATGGCTACACCTTC
CDR3aa: CASSQVGVYPYGYTF
j_gene: TRBJ1-2
abundance: few
d_gene: -
v_gene: TRBV4-3

CDR3nt: TGTGCCAGCAGCTTACAGGGGGGGAACACCGGGGAGCTGTTTTTT
CDR3aa: CASSLQGGNTGELFF
j_gene: TRBJ2-2
abundance: -
d_gene: -
v_gene: TRBV11-2

CDR3nt: TGTGCCAGCAGCCAGATAGGGGCTACTGGAAACACCATATATTTT
CDR3aa: CASSQIGATGNTIYF
j_gene: TRBJ1-3
abundance: few
d_gene: -
v_gene: TRBV14

CDR3nt: TGTGCCAGCAGCTTAAGCCCAGCGGGGGGGCTCGGGACCCAGTACTTC
CDR3aa: CASSLSPAGGLGTQYF
j_gene: TRBJ2-5
abundance: few
d_gene: TRBD2
v_gene: TRBV7-2

CDR3nt: TGTGCCAGCGGTTTTAGGGGCGGTGAGCAGTTCTTC
CDR3aa: CASGFRGGEQFF
j_gene: TRBJ2-1
abundance: few
d_gene: -
v_gene: TRBV6-5

CDR3nt: TGTGCCAGCAGCTTAAGGACAGGGAGGGATCAGCCCCAGCATTTT
CDR3aa: CASSLRTGRDQPQHF
j_gene: TRBJ1-5
abundance: -
d_gene: TRBD1
v_gene: TRBV5-6

CDR3nt: TGTGCCAGCAGCGCACGGGACAGGTCAAGCTCCTACAATGAGCAGTTCTTC
CDR3aa: CASSARDRSSSYNEQFF
j_gene: TRBJ2-1
abundance: -
d_gene: TRBD1
v_gene: TRBV9

CDR3nt: TGTGCCAGCAGCTTAACGGCTGGGGCCAACGTCCTGACTTTC
CDR3aa: CASSLTAGANVLTF
j_gene: TRBJ2-6
abundance: few
d_gene: -
v_gene: TRBV7-9

CDR3nt: TGTGCCAGCAGCTTCCCCGGGACAGATACGCAGTATTTT
CDR3aa: CASSFPGTDTQYF
j_gene: TRBJ2-3
abundance: once
d_gene: -
v_gene: TRBV11-2

CDR3nt: TGTGCCAGCAGCAAAGTTATCAGGGGGAGCTCCTATAATTCACCCCTCCACTTT
CDR3aa: CASSKVIRGSSYNSPLHF
j_gene: TRBJ1-6
abundance: -
d_gene: -
v_gene: TRBV21-1

CDR3nt: TGTGCCAGCAGCTCCGGGACAGGGCCGAATGAAAAACTGTTTTTT
CDR3aa: CASSSGTGPNEKLFF
j_gene: TRBJ1-4
abundance: few
d_gene: TRBD1
v_gene: TRBV11-3

CDR3nt: TGTGCTAGTGTTTCGGCGGTGGCCAACGTCCTGACTTTC
CDR3aa: CASVSAVANVLTF
j_gene: TRBJ2-6
abundance: -
d_gene: -
v_gene: TRBV12-5

CDR3nt: TGTGCCAGCAACGCAAAGGGACAGGGGGCAGGCGAGCAGTACTTC
CDR3aa: CASNAKGQGAGEQYF
j_gene: TRBJ2-7
abundance: -
d_gene: TRBD1
v_gene: TRBV2

CDR3nt: TGTGCCAGCAGTCAGGACTGGAGCAATCAGCCCCAGCATTTT
CDR3aa: CASSQDWSNQPQHF
j_gene: TRBJ1-5
abundance: few
d_gene: -
v_gene: TRBV6-5

CDR3nt: TGCGCCAGCAGCTTAGGAGTTCCAGATACGCAGTATTTT
CDR3aa: CASSLGVPDTQYF
j_gene: TRBJ2-3
abundance: few
d_gene: -
v_gene: TRBV5-1

CDR3nt: TGCGCCAGCAGCCAAGACGGACAGGGGGAGTGGACCGGGGAGCTGTTTTTT
CDR3aa: CASSQDGQGEWTGELFF
j_gene: TRBJ2-2
abundance: -
d_gene: TRBD1
v_gene: TRBV4-3

CDR3nt: TGCGCCAGCAGTCAACCCCCCTGGGGACTAGCTCCCGGGGAGCTGTTTTTT
CDR3aa: CASSQPPWGLAPGELFF
j_gene: TRBJ2-2
abundance: few
d_gene: TRBD2
v_gene: TRBV23-1

CDR3nt: TGTGCCAGCAGCCCAGGTCAGAATGGCTACACCTTC
CDR3aa: CASSPGQNGYTF
j_gene: TRBJ1-2
abundance: -
d_gene: -
v_gene: TRBV7-9

CDR3nt: TGTGCCAGCAGCTTGGCCTGGGGGGGGCACACTGAAGCTTTCTTT
CDR3aa: CASSLAWGGHTEAFF
j_gene: TRBJ1-1
abundance: few
d_gene: -
v_gene: TRBV7-2